This entry lists 4 T cell receptor beta chains sequenced from one sample in a study of cytomegalovirus exposure and HLA in healthy donors. The PCR contained 60 Vbeta and 13 Jbeta primers. TCRdb keeps only in-frame clones here, not all; method: immunoSEQ multiplex PCR. Among roughly 130,000 clones listed, 74% were seen once. The specimen was PBMCs. Receptor source: a woman aged 50 to 60 in good health and CMV-seropositive.

V and J are TRBV29-1 and TRBJ2-7, with 8 bases matching TRBD1. J was trimmed by 6 bases and V by 0 bases; bases with no gene match: 4. The CDR3 is made up of 13 amino acids. Germline V lookup: CDR1 SQVTM, CDR2 ANQGSEA. CDR3 bases: TGCAGCGTTGAAGATCCGGACAGGGTCGAGCAGTACTTC. This translates into CSVEDPDRVEQYF.

CDR3 sequence: CASSRTGLTGELFF. The CDR3 DNA reads TGCGCCAGCAGTAGGACAGGGTTAACCGGGGAGCTGTTTTTT. V usage is TRBV10-1 and J usage is TRBJ2-2; 8 bases align to TRBD1. Per germline, CDR1 WNHNN and CDR2 SYGVQD (reference sequence). V lost 5 bases, J lost 5 bases, and 4 bases stayed unmatched. This CDR3 has 14 residues.

The chain combines TRBV6-4 with TRBJ2-2; 7 nucleotides align to TRBD1. Unmatched junction bases numbered 4, after V lost 4 bases and J lost 5 bases. This CDR3 region has 14 residues. Germline-derived CDR1 and CDR2 are MRHNA and SNTAGT. CDR3 in DNA: TGTGCCAGCAGTGCAGACAGGGTGACCGGGGAGCTGTTTTTT. The encoded protein is CASSADRVTGELFF.

This clone was counted between two and nine times. The chain uses TRBV6-5 and TRBJ2-7; maybe TRBD1 (5 bases). Between the trimmed V and J ends, which lost 6 bases and 4 bases, there was a span of 13 bases. Looked up from germline, CDR1 is MNHEY and CDR2 is SVGAGI. The CDR3 is made up of 13 amino acids. CDR3 DNA sequence: TGTGCCAGCAGCAGGGCTGGAGCGTACGAGCAGTACTTC. Residues: CASSRAGAYEQYF.